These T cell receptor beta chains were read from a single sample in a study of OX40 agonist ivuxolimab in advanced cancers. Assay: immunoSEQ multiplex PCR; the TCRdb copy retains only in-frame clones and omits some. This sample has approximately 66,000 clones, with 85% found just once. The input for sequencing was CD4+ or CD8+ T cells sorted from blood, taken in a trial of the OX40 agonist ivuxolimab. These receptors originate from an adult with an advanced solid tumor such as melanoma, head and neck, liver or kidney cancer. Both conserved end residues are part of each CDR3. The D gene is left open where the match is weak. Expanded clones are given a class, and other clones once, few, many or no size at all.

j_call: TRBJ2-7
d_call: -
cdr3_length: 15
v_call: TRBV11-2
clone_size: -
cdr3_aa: CASSLETGRFYEQYF
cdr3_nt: TGTGCCAGCAGCTTAGAGACCGGACGGTTCTACGAGCAGTACTTC

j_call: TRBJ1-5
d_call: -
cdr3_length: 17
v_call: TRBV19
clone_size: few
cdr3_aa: CASSMISWGQSNQPQHF
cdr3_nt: TGTGCCAGTAGTATGATTTCGTGGGGGCAAAGCAATCAGCCCCAGCATTTT

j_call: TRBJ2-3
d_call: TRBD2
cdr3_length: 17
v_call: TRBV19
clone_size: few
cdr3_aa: CASSNPGLAGVRDTQYF
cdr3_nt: TGTGCCAGTTCCAACCCGGGACTAGCGGGAGTTCGGGATACGCAGTATTTT

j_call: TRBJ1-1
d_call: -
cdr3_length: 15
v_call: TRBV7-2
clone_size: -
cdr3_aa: CASSLSLGASTEAFF
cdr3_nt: TGTGCCAGCAGCTTATCCCTTGGGGCGAGCACTGAAGCTTTCTTT

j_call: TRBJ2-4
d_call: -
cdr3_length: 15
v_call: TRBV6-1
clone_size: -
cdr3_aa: CASSEARRAKNIQYF
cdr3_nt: TGTGCCAGCAGTGAAGCGCGAAGGGCCAAAAACATTCAGTACTTC

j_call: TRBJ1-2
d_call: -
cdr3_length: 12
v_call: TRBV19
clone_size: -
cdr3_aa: CASNMQGNGYTF
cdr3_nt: TGTGCCAGTAACATGCAGGGGAATGGCTACACCTTC

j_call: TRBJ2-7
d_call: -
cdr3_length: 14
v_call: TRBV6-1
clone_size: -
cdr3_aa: CASSEIGSTYEQYF
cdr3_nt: TGTGCCAGCAGTGAAATCGGAAGCACGTACGAGCAGTACTTC

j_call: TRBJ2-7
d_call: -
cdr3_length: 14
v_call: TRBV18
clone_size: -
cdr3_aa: CASSPTNRGGEQYF
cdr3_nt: TGTGCCAGCTCACCAACCAACAGGGGGGGCGAGCAGTACTTC

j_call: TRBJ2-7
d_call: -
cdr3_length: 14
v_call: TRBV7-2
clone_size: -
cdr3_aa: CASSLTRDGVEQYF
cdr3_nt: TGTGCCAGCAGCTTAACTCGGGACGGTGTCGAGCAGTACTTC

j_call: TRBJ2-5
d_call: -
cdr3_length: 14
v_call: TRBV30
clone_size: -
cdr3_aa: CAWSGLLSQETQYF
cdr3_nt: TGTGCCTGGAGTGGGCTGTTAAGTCAAGAGACCCAGTACTTC

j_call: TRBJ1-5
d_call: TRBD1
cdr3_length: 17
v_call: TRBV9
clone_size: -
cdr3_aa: CASSAPPTGVHNQPQHF
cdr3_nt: TGTGCCAGCAGCGCGCCCCCGACAGGGGTTCACAATCAGCCCCAGCATTTT

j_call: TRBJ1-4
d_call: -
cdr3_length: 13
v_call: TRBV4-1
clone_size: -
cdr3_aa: CASSQDPGRGINF
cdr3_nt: TGCGCCAGCAGCCAAGATCCTGGACGGGGAATCAACTTT

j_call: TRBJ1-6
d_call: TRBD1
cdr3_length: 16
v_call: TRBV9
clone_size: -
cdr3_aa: CASSPLGTGFGSPLHF
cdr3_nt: TGTGCCAGCAGCCCTCTAGGGACAGGGTTCGGGTCACCCCTCCACTTT

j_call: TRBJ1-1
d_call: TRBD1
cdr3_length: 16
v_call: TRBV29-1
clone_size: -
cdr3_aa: CSVAGGTARARTEAFF
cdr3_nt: TGCAGCGTTGCTGGGGGGACAGCAAGGGCGAGGACTGAAGCTTTCTTT

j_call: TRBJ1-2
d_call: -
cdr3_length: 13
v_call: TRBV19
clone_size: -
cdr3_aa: CASSIQGYYGYTF
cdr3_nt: TGTGCCAGTAGTATACAAGGGTACTATGGCTACACCTTC

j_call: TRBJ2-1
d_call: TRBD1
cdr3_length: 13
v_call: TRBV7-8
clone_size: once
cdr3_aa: CASSIDRGNEQFF
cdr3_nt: TGTGCCAGCAGCATCGACAGGGGAAATGAGCAGTTCTTC

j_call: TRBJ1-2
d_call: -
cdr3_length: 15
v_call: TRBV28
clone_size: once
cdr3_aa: CASSLPFSRGVGYTF
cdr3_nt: TGTGCCAGCAGTTTACCCTTCAGCAGGGGAGTAGGCTACACCTTC

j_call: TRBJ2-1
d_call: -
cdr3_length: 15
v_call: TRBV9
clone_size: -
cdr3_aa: CASSVAPTGDNEQFF
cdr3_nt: TGTGCCAGCAGCGTAGCTCCCACGGGAGACAATGAGCAGTTCTTC